Here is one TCR beta chain with its context. Blood samples were obtained at baseline, cycle 4 day 1, and cycle 7 day 1. The CDR3 totals 12 residues. Trimming removed 2 bases at V and 7 bases at J, with 8 bases between. The germline CDR1 and CDR2 sequences are GTSNPN and SVGIG (reference sequence). The data were produced by immunoSEQ multiplex PCR, yet TCRdb's version contains in-frame clones alone and is incomplete. The table includes roughly 120,000 clones, just under 95% detected once. The data were taken from a study of OX40 agonist ivuxolimab in advanced cancers. This chain uses TRBV30 with TRBJ2-2; D is uncertain. The specimen was CD4+ or CD8+ T cells sorted from blood, collected in a trial of the OX40 agonist ivuxolimab. The sequence was collected from an adult with an advanced solid tumor such as melanoma, head and neck, liver or kidney cancer. In nucleotides, the CDR3 is TGTGCCTGGAGTCAGAGTTACGGGGAGCTGTTTTTT. Translated, it gives CAWSQSYGELFF.